These T cell receptor beta chains were read from a single sample in a study of cytomegalovirus exposure and HLA in healthy donors. TCRdb's copy holds only in-frame clones and misses some; the assay was immunoSEQ multiplex PCR. The data hold more than 95,000 clones, with about 94% observed a single time. Sequencing was done on a sample of PBMCs. These receptors all come from a woman between 18 and 29 years old in good health and CMV-seronegative. Both conserved end residues are part of each CDR3.

CDR3	V	J
CASSQPLAGGAGNTIYF	TRBV4-1	TRBJ1-3
CASSYRDSNEQFF	TRBV5-1	TRBJ2-1
CASTSQGVANNEQFF	TRBV28	TRBJ2-1
CASSLDRSREQYF	TRBV5-4	TRBJ2-7
CASSLGRDRVGMNTEAFF	TRBV5-8	TRBJ1-1
CASSRDNTYEQYF	TRBV6-1	TRBJ2-7
CASSQGGRFTEAFF	TRBV4-1	TRBJ1-1
CASSRGYSGANVLTF	TRBV11-2	TRBJ2-6
CASSIGGVGANVLTF	TRBV6-1	TRBJ2-6
CASSLDTPYYGYTF	TRBV7-8	TRBJ1-2
CASSAGGWNTGELFF	TRBV9	TRBJ2-2
CASSRVIQGDKFF	TRBV14	TRBJ2-1
CASSGVPKPPHYGYTF	TRBV9	TRBJ1-2
CASSFSREETQYF	TRBV28	TRBJ2-5
CASSIILGGPPGTEAFF	TRBV19	TRBJ1-1
CASREAGGVYNEQFF	TRBV2	TRBJ2-1
CASSLGGRVGANVLTF	TRBV7-2	TRBJ2-6
CASSAGTGEFVAKNIQYF	TRBV11-2	TRBJ2-4
CASSAQALAVQYF	TRBV6-6	TRBJ2-3
CASKPGLVPGELFF	TRBV5-1	TRBJ2-2
CASSLWGDRVNGYTF	TRBV28	TRBJ1-2
CASRKGTSGSAYTQYF	TRBV4-1	TRBJ2-3
CASSSRTGPYEQYF	TRBV28	TRBJ2-7
CASSLGQGRHEQYF	TRBV5-6	TRBJ2-7
CASERNRGHETQYF	TRBV7-9	TRBJ2-5
CAIKPQGQGTQYF	TRBV6-1	TRBJ2-3
CASSWTGGLWSNQPQHF	TRBV7-9	TRBJ1-5
CASSYDRGRGYTF	TRBV11-2	TRBJ1-2
CASSYSGQANTEAFF	TRBV6-6	TRBJ1-1
CASSFNSRDTQYF	TRBV5-4	TRBJ2-3
CASSDSGTSGRAGELFF	TRBV6-4	TRBJ2-2
CASSSRPGADQPQHF	TRBV5-4	TRBJ1-5
CASSHLLGQGGGYTF	TRBV4-1	TRBJ1-2
CATSGTAGGPYEQYF	TRBV15	TRBJ2-7
CASSYGWGDGEQYF	TRBV6-6	TRBJ2-7
CASGISGVGELFF	TRBV7-3	TRBJ2-2
CASTPRGRMMNTEAFF	TRBV5-6	TRBJ1-1
CASSFLGVGGAEAFF	TRBV5-1	TRBJ1-1
CASSSELRRVETQYF	TRBV5-4	TRBJ2-5
CASSRSEPWQGSYEQYF	TRBV7-6	TRBJ2-7
CSVEGTSGGIETQYF	TRBV29-1	TRBJ2-5
CAISESSYGNTEAFF	TRBV10-3	TRBJ1-1
CASSLGQGGGYTF	TRBV7-2	TRBJ1-2
CASSPPGGNSGNTIYF	TRBV18	TRBJ1-3
CASRQGLNTEAFF	TRBV2	TRBJ1-1
CASSEQGAGKETQYF	TRBV6-1	TRBJ2-5
CASRSNQVGNEQFF	TRBV25-1	TRBJ2-1
CASSLGAGGPHEQFF	TRBV27	TRBJ2-1
CATEGTKGLDTDTQYF	TRBV2	TRBJ2-3
CAISETRDSSGYTF	TRBV10-3	TRBJ1-2
CASSLLKLSGHRDTQYF	TRBV28	TRBJ2-3
CASSDRTANTEAFF	TRBV2	TRBJ1-1
CASSQRDRDYEQYF	TRBV4-1	TRBJ2-7
CASSLRATETQYF	TRBV7-3	TRBJ2-5